Shown below are 15 T cell receptor beta chains from a single sample sequenced in a study of cytomegalovirus exposure and HLA in healthy donors. A multiplex PCR was run with 60 Vbeta primers and 13 Jbeta primers. Libraries were prepared by immunoSEQ multiplex PCR; TCRdb keeps only in-frame clonotypes and omits some of them. The sample records 65,000 to 85,000 clones, 77% being singletons. Sequenced sample: PBMCs. The receptors were sampled from a man in his fifties in good health and CMV-seropositive.

The V call is TRBV18, the J call TRBJ1-3; possible D gene TRBD1, 5 bases. Trimming shortened V by 4 bases and J by 3 bases, and 13 bases separated the two germline ends. CDR3 size: 15 residues. The germline gives CDR1 KGHSH, CDR2 LQKENI. The CDR3 sequence is CASSLLQDVGNTIYF. For the CDR3, the DNA is TGTGCCAGCTCACTGCTACAGGACGTTGGAAACACCATATATTTT. Complete variable domain (other parts from reference TRBV18 and TRBJ1-3): NAGVMQNPRHLVRRRGQEARLRCSPMKGHSHVYWYRQLPEEGLKFMVYLQKENIIDESGMPKERFSAEFPKEGPSILRIQQVVRGDSAAYFCASSLLQDVGNTIYFGEGSWLTVV.

The count of this clone is one. This sequence joins TRBV4-1 and TRBJ2-1; 7 bases fit TRBD1. CDR3 length: 16 amino acids. V trimming: 0 bases; J trimming: 1 base; junction bases outside the gene matches: 3. Germline V gene data show CDR1 as MGHRA and CDR2 as YSYEKL. The CDR3, as DNA: TGCGCCAGCAGCCAAGATCAACAGGGGTCCTACAATGAGCAGTTCTTC. It is translated as CASSQDQQGSYNEQFF.

The chain couples TRBV7-2 to TRBJ2-5; a possible D gene is TRBD2 (7 bases). The V gene's germline CDR1 is SGHTA and CDR2 FQGNSA. This CDR3 has 15 residues. V shed 5 bases and J shed 5 bases, with 18 bases lying between them. CDR3 coding DNA: TGTGCCAGCAGCCCGAGATGGGGGGGCGCGGAGACCCAGTACTTC. Translation: CASSPRWGGAETQYF.

The V gene is TRBV6-1, the J gene TRBJ2-1, with 9 bases aligning to TRBD1. V lost 4 bases and J lost 6; bases outside the gene matches: 10. This CDR3 is 16 amino acids long. CDR1 and CDR2 (germline): MNHNS, SASEGT. The CDR3: CASSAGTGPFVNEQFF. In nucleotides, the CDR3 is TGTGCCAGCAGTGCGGGGACAGGGCCTTTTGTCAATGAGCAGTTCTTC.

This clone came up a few times. CDR3 in amino acids: CASSKSQGSNEQFF. As DNA, the CDR3 is TGTGCCAGCAGTAAGTCCCAGGGGAGCAATGAGCAGTTCTTC. V gene TRBV6-5 combines with J gene TRBJ2-1, with D possibly TRBD1 on 6 matching bases. V dropped 5 bases and J dropped 6 bases, with 14 bases sitting between them. CDR1 MNHEY and CDR2 SVGAGI come from the germline V gene. The CDR3 has 14 amino acids.

The rearrangement links TRBV5-1 to TRBJ1-5; possibly TRBD1 for D (5 bases). Looked up from germline, CDR1 is SGHRS and CDR2 is YFSETQ. The CDR3 runs 15 residues. Trimming removed 4 bases from V and 3 bases from J, with 14 bases in between. CDR3 sequence (DNA): TGCGCCAGCAGCCGGGGGGGAATCGACAATCAGCCCCAGCATTTT. Protein: CASSRGGIDNQPQHF.

The chain links TRBV7-8 to TRBJ2-7; D possibly corresponds to TRBD1 (6 bases). The V gene lost 0 bases and the J gene lost 4 bases, with 22 bases spanning the gap. The CDR3 totals 18 residues. Germline loops: CDR1 SGHVS, CDR2 FQNEAQ. CDR3 sequence reads: CASSLAFTTGQPTYEQYF. CDR3 bases: TGTGCCAGCAGCTTAGCGTTCACAACGGGACAACCAACTTACGAGCAGTACTTC.

This rearrangement joins TRBV7-3 to TRBJ2-1, with a possible D match to TRBD1 (5 bases). The CDR3 is made up of 15 amino acids. The germline CDR1 and CDR2 sequences are SGHTA and FQGTGA. V gave up 2 bases and J gave up 7 bases, with 15 bases separating them. The CDR3: CASSLPGPPRNEQFF. CDR3 coding DNA: TGTGCCAGCAGCTTACCAGGGCCCCCCCGGAATGAGCAGTTCTTC.

This chain links TRBV6-6 with TRBJ2-7; 9 positions match TRBD1. V lost 6 bases, J lost 7 bases, and 7 bases stayed unmatched. Germline loops: CDR1 MNHNY, CDR2 SVGAGI (reference sequence). The CDR3 has 13 amino acids. The CDR3 region has the DNA TGTGCCAGCAGGGGACAGGGAGGCGAGGAGCAGTACTTC. Protein product: CASRGQGGEEQYF.

This sequence joins TRBV7-6 and TRBJ2-7, with 7 bases that match TRBD1. Germline V lookup: CDR1 SGHVS, CDR2 FNYEAQ. With V trimmed by 3 bases and J by 4 bases, 3 bases remained unmatched. This CDR3 has 13 amino acids. The DNA for the CDR3 is TGTGCCAGCAGCTTTGAACAGGGGTACGAGCAGTACTTC. Translating gives CASSFEQGYEQYF.

The V gene is TRBV12-5, the J gene TRBJ2-2; the D gene is possibly TRBD1 (6 bases). Trimming removed 8 bases from V and 4 bases from J, with 17 bases in between. Germline V lookup: CDR1 LGHNT, CDR2 FRNRAP. This CDR3 region has 15 residues. Here the CDR3 reads CASRSPPGATGELFF. For the CDR3, the DNA is TGTGCTAGTCGATCTCCGCCAGGGGCCACCGGGGAGCTGTTTTTT.

The rearrangement uses TRBV13 and TRBJ2-1, with 10 positions matching TRBD2. Trimming at V came to 3 bases and at J to 3 bases, leaving 2 bases not matched to a gene. CDR3 length equals 15 residues. Per germline, CDR1 PRHDT and CDR2 FYEKMQ (reference sequence). The DNA of the CDR3 is TGTGCCAGCAGCTTCTCTAGCGGGGGCTACAATGAGCAGTTCTTC. Translation: CASSFSSGGYNEQFF.

J is TRBJ2-7 and V is TRBV6-1; 8 bases fit TRBD1. CDR3 length equals 11 residues. The trim removed 3 bases at V and 10 bases at J, leaving 2 bases unmatched. From germline, CDR1 is MNHNS and CDR2 SASEGT. CDR3 DNA sequence: TGTGCCAGCAGTGAGGACAGGGCACAGTACTTC. This gives the protein CASSEDRAQYF.

The chain couples TRBV10-3 to TRBJ1-2, with D maybe TRBD1 (5 bases). The ends were cut back, 5 bases at V and 4 bases at J, with 20 bases in the middle. Germline assignment: CDR1 ENHRY and CDR2 SYGVKD. The CDR3 sequence is 16 residues long. The CDR3 DNA reads as TGTGCCATCAGTACCGAAGCGGGACGCGTCTTCTATGGCTACACCTTC. Protein product: CAISTEAGRVFYGYTF.

This chain uses TRBV5-6 with TRBJ2-2; 12 nucleotides align to TRBD1. The V gene end was trimmed by 4 bases and the J gene end by 6 bases; junction bases not matched to a gene: 10. Germline CDR1 reads SGHDT; CDR2 reads YYEEEE. The CDR3 has 17 amino acids. CDR3 bases: TGTGCCAGCAGCAGCGGGACAGGGGGCATTAGGGCCGGGGAGCTGTTTTTT. It specifies CASSSGTGGIRAGELFF.